This entry lists 6 T cell receptor beta chains sequenced from one sample in a study of shared clonotypes between healthy human individuals. The method was immunoSEQ multiplex PCR; TCRdb's version includes in-frame clones alone and lacks a portion of them. The sample consists of fewer than 600,000 clones, about 76% of them appearing once. Sample: PBMCs. Receptors originate from a woman between 40 and 55 years old in good health. Some clones in this sample may be carry-over from other donors' samples.

CDR3 nucleotide sequence: TGCAGCGTGGACCTGACAGGGACGGGTGAAAAACTGTTTTTT. It translates to CSVDLTGTGEKLFF. The chain is built from TRBV29-1 and TRBJ1-4; TRBD1 matches 7 bases. V lost 6 bases to trimming and J lost 7 bases; unmatched junction nucleotides: 11. Looked up from germline, CDR1 is SQVTM and CDR2 is ANQGSEA. The CDR3 is 14 residues long.

The rearrangement uses TRBV28 and TRBJ2-7; 7 bases map to TRBD1. The CDR3 spans 11 residues. Trimming removed 6 bases from V and 6 bases from J; junction bases left unmatched: 2. Germline V gene data show CDR1 as MDHEN and CDR2 as SYDVKM. For the CDR3, the DNA is TGTGCCAGCAGACGACAGGGCGAGCAGTACTTC. It is translated as CASRRQGEQYF.

The chain recombines TRBV6-7 with TRBJ1-5; D call uncertain. TRBV6-7 is an ORF for which the function is uncertain. The CDR3 is 15 amino acids. Deletions cut 6 bases from V and 3 bases from J, with 15 bases between. In DNA form, the CDR3 reads TGTGCCAGCAGGCCGCGGGCAGGCTACAATCAGCCCCAGCATTTT. This sequence encodes CASRPRAGYNQPQHF.

The chain is built from TRBV6-1 and TRBJ2-2; D unresolved. V lost 5 bases to trimming and J lost 2 bases, with 6 bases between them. Germline V gene lookup returns CDR1 MNHNS and CDR2 SASEGT. This CDR3 region has 13 residues. The CDR3 DNA reads as TGTGCCAGCAGTCCAAGAAACACCGGGGAGCTGTTTTTT. Translation gives CASSPRNTGELFF.

The chain is built from TRBV6-5 and TRBJ2-3; D call uncertain. The germline gives CDR1 MNHEY, CDR2 SVGAGI. The CDR3 runs 13 residues. Trimming left V 0 bases short and J 5 bases short, with 6 bases between. The CDR3 bases are TGTGCCAGCAGTTACTCACCGAAAGATACGCAGTATTTT. The encoded protein is CASSYSPKDTQYF.

This clone was detected a few times. This chain joins TRBV7-2 and TRBJ2-5; weak D call: TRBD2 (6 bases). Germline V gene lookup returns CDR1 SGHTA and CDR2 FQGNSA. Trimming pared 7 bases from V and 3 bases from J, leaving 12 bases between. This CDR3 has 13 amino acids. The CDR3 DNA is TGTGCCAGCAACTCCGGGGGTGAAGAGACCCAGTACTTC. Its translation: CASNSGGEETQYF.